This TCR beta chain is from a study of identical twins. Study conclusions and caveats: Interpretation of the results relied on cross-sectional statistical analysis and not on following the same donors. Fewer insertions were carried by abundant cord blood beta clonotypes, but none was seen in memory repertoires.

With regard to this clonotype: Antigen unknown.

A universal primer site was created by template switching, with the cDNA bearing unique molecular identifiers. TCRdb analysed the 5' RACE reads with MiXCR anew, one entry per CDR3 protein. The sample yields about 530,000 distinct CDR3 sequences, over 12% seen once. Deletions cut 6 bases from V and 3 bases from J, with 12 bases between. The CDR3 is 14 amino acids. This same sample was also taken into another study, of yellow fever vaccine responses in identical twins. This second study notes: Twins' vaccine T cell responses reportedly seemed partly convergent and partly personalized.

The chain combines TRBV12-3 or TRBV12-4 with TRBJ1-5; perhaps TRBD1 as D (6 bases). This clonotype originated in a woman between 18 and 30 years old in good health. Sequencing used CD4+ T cells sorted from blood. The CDR3 coding sequence is TGTGCCAGCAGCCTAACAGGGACCAATCAGCCCCAGCATTTT. It translates to CASSLTGTNQPQHF.